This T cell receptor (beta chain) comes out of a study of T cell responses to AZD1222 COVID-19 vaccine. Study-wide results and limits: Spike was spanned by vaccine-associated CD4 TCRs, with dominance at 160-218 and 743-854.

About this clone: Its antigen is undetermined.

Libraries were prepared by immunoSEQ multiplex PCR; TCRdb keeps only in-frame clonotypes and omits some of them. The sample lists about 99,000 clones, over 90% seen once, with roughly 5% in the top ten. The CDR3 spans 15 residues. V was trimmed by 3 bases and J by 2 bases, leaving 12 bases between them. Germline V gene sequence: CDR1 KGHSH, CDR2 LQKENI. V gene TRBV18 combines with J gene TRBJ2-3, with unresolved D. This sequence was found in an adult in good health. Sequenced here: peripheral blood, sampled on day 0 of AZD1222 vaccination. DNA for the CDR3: TGTGCCAGCTCACCCCTCGGGCGGATCACAGATACGCAGTATTTT. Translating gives CASSPLGRITDTQYF.